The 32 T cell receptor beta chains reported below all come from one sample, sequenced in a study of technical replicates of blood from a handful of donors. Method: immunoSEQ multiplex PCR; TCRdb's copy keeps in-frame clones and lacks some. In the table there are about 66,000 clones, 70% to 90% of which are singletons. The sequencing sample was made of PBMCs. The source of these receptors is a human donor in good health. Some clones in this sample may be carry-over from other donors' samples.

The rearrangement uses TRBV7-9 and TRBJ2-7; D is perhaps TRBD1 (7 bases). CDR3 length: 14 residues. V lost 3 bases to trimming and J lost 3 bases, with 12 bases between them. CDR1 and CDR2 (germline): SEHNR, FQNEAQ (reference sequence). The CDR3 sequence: CASSLAGGLYEQYF. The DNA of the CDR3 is TGTGCCAGCAGCTTGGCAGGGGGGCTCTACGAGCAGTACTTC.

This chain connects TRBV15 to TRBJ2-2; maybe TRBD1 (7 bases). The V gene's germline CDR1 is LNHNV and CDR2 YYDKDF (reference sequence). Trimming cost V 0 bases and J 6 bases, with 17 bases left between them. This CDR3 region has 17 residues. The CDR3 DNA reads TGTGCCACCAGCAGAGACCCCGCGGAGGGGGCGTCCGGGGAGCTGTTTTTT. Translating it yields CATSRDPAEGASGELFF.

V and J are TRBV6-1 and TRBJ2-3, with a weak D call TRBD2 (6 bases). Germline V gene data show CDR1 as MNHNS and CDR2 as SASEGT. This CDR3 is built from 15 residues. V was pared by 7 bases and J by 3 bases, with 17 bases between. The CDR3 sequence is CASTQWGVRTDTQYF. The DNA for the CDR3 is TGTGCCAGCACCCAATGGGGGGTACGGACAGATACGCAGTATTTT.

The CDR3 region has the DNA TGTGCCAGTAGTTCCCCGGGACAGGGCCACTATGGCTACACCTTC. Translated, it gives CASSSPGQGHYGYTF. The chain recombines TRBV19 with TRBJ1-2; 9 bases line up with TRBD1. Germline V gene data show CDR1 as LNHDA and CDR2 as SQIVND (reference sequence). The CDR3 covers 15 residues. J was trimmed by 3 bases and V by 5 bases; bases with no gene match: 7. The full variable domain, completed using reference TRBV19 and TRBJ1-2, is DGGITQSPKYLFRKEGQNVTLSCEQNLNHDAMYWYRQDPGQGLRLIYYSQIVNDFQKGDIAEGYSVSREKKESFPLTVTSAQKNPTAFYLCASSSPGQGHYGYTFGSGTRLTVV.

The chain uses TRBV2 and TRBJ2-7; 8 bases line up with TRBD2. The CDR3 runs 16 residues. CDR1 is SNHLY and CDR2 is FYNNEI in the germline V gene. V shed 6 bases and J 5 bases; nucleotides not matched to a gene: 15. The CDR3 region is CASSRNSGAGFDEQYF. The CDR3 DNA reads TGTGCCAGCAGCAGAAATAGCGGGGCCGGCTTTGACGAGCAGTACTTC.

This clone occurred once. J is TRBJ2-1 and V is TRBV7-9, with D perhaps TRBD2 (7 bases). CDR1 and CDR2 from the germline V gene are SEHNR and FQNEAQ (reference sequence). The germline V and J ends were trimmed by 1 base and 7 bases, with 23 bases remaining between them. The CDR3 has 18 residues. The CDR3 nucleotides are TGTGCCAGCAGCTTAGGCCGTCTGGGGGGGGGCCCTCTAAATGAGCAGTTCTTC. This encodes CASSLGRLGGGPLNEQFF.

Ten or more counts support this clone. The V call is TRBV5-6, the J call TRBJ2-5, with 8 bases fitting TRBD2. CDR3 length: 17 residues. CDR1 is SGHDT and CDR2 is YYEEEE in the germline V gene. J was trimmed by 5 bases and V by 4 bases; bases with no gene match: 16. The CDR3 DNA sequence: TGTGCCAGCAGCCACACGGGAAGACTAGCGTATGTGGAGACCCAGTACTTC. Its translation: CASSHTGRLAYVETQYF.

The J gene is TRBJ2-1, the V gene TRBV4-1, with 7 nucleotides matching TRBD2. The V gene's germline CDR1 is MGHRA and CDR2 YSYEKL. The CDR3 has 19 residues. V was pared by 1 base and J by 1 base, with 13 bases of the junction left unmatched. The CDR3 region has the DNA TGCGCCAGCAGCCAAGGTAGCGGGCCTTATGACCTTTCCTACAATGAGCAGTTCTTC. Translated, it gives CASSQGSGPYDLSYNEQFF.

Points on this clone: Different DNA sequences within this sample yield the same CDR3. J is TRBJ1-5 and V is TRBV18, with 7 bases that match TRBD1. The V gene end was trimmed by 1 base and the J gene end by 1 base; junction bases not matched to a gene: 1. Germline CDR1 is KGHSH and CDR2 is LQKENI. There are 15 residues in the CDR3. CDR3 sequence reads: CASSPQGASNQPQHF. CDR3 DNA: TGTGCCAGCTCACCACAGGGGGCAAGCAATCAGCCCCAGCATTTT.

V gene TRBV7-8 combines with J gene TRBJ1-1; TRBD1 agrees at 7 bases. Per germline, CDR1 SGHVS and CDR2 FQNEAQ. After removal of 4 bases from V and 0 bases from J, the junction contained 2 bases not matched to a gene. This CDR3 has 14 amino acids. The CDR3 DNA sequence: TGTGCCAGCAGCTACAGGGGCATGAACACTGAAGCTTTCTTT. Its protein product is CASSYRGMNTEAFF.

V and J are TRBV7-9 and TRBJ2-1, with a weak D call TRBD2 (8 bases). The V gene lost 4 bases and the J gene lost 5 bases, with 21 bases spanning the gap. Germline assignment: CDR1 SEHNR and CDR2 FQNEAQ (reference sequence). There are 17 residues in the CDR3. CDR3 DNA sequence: TGTGCCAGCAGCTGGACCGGGGGGGGACAGCATCACAATGAGCAGTTCTTC. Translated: CASSWTGGGQHHNEQFF.

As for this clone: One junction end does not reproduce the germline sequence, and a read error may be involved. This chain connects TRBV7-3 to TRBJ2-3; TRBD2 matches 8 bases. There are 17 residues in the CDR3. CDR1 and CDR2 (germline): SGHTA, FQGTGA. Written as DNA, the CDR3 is TGTGCCAGCAGCCTAACCGGGGGGGCCGGGGGCACAGATACGCAGTATTTT. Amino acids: CASSLTGGAGGTDTQYF.

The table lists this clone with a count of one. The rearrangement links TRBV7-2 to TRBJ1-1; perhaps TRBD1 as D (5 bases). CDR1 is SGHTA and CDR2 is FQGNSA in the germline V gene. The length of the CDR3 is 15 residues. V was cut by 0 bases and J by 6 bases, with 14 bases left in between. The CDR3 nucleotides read TGTGCCAGCAGCTTAGCGGAGGGGCGTTTCGCTGAAGCTTTCTTT. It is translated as CASSLAEGRFAEAFF.

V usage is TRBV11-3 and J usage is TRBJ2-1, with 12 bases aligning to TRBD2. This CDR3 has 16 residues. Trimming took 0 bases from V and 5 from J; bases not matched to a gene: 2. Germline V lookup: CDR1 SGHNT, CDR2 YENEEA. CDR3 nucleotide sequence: TGTGCCAGCAGCTTAGATAGACTAGCGGGGGACAATGAGCAGTTCTTC. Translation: CASSLDRLAGDNEQFF.

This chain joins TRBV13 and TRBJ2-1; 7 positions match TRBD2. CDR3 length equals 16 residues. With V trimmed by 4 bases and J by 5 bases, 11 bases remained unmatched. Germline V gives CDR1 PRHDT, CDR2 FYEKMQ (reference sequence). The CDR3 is CASSSVGGEGNNEQFF. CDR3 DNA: TGTGCCAGCAGCTCGGTGGGAGGGGAAGGGAACAATGAGCAGTTCTTC.

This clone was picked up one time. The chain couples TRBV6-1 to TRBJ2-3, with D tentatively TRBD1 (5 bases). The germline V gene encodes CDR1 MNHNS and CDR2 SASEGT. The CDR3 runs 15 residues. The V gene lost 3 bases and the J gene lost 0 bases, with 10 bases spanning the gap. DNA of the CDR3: TGTGCCAGCAGTGAGAACAGGCTGAGCACAGATACGCAGTATTTT. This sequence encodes CASSENRLSTDTQYF.

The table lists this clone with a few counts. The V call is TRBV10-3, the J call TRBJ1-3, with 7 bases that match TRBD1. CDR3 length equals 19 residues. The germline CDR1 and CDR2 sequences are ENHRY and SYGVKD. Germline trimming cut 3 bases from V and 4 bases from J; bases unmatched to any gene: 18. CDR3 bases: TGTGCCATCAGTGACTCCAGGGACAGCCCGTATTCAGACGGAAACACCATATATTTT. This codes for CAISDSRDSPYSDGNTIYF.

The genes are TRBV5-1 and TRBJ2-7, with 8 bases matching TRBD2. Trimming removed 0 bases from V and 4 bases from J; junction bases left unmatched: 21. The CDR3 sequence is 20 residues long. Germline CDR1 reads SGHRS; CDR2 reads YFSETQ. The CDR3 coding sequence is TGCGCCAGCAGCTTGGGGGCTAGCGGGCAACCTCGGCTGGGGGCATACGAGCAGTACTTC. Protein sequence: CASSLGASGQPRLGAYEQYF. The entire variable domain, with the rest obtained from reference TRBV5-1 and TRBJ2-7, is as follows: KAGVTQTPRYLIKTRGQQVTLSCSPISGHRSVSWYQQTPGQGLQFLFEYFSETQRNKGNFPGRFSGRQFSNSRSEMNVSTLELGDSALYLCASSLGASGQPRLGAYEQYFGPGTRLTVT.

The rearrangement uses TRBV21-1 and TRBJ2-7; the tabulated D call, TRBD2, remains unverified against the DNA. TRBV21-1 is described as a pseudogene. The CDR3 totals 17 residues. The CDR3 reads CASSKEERRDTTYEQYF. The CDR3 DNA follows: TGTGCCAGCAGCAAGGAGGAAAGGAGAGACACGACCTACGAGCAGTACTTC.

CDR3 sequence reads: CASSITPGLGDEQFF. The CDR3 DNA follows: TGTGCCAGTAGTATAACCCCTGGACTAGGCGATGAGCAGTTCTTC. The chain carries TRBV19 and TRBJ2-1; 7 bases are shared with TRBD2. Trimming at V came to 2 bases and at J to 8 bases, leaving 9 bases not matched to a gene. The CDR3 totals 15 residues. Per the germline V gene, CDR1 is LNHDA and CDR2 is SQIVND (reference sequence).

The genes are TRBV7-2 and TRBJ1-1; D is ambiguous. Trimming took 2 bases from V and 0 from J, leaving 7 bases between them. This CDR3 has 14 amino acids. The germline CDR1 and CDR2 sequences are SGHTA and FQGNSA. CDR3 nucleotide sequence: TGTGCCAGCAGCTTACTGGGCCTGAACACTGAAGCTTTCTTT. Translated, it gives CASSLLGLNTEAFF.

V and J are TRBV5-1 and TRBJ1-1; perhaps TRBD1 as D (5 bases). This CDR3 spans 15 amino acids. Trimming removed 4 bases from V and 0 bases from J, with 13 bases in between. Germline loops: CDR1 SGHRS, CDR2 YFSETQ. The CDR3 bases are TGCGCCAGCAGCACAATGACAGATTTGAACACTGAAGCTTTCTTT. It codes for CASSTMTDLNTEAFF.

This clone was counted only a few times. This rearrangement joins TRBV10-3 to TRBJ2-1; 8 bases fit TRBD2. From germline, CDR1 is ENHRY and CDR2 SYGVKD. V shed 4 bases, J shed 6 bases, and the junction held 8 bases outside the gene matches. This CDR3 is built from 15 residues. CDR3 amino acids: CAISVTAGVINEQFF. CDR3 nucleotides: TGTGCCATCAGTGTTACAGCGGGAGTTATCAATGAGCAGTTCTTC.

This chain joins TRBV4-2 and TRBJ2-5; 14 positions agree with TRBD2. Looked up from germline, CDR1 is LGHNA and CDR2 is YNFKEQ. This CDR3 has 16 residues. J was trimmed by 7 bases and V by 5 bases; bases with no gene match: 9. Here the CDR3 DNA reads TGTGCCAGCAGCTCCCGGACTAGCGGGGGGTCCGGGACCCAGTACTTC. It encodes CASSSRTSGGSGTQYF.

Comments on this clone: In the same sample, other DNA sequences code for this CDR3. The CDR3 reads CASSQKRTGGNTGELFF. Here the CDR3 DNA reads TGCGCCAGCAGCCAAAAAAGGACCGGAGGGAACACCGGGGAGCTGTTTTTT. The V gene is TRBV5-1, the J gene TRBJ2-2; D is possibly TRBD2 (5 bases). V was cut by 4 bases and J by 1 base, with 17 bases left in between. In germline, CDR1 is SGHRS, CDR2 YFSETQ. There are 17 residues in the CDR3.

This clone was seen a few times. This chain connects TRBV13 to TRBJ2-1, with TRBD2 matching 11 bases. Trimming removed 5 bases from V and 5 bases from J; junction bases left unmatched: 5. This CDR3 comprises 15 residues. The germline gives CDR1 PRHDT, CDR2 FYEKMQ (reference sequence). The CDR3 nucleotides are TGTGCCAGCAGCGCCGGGACTAGCGGAGACAATGAGCAGTTCTTC. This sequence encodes CASSAGTSGDNEQFF.

Written as DNA, the CDR3 is TGCGCCAGCAGCCCCGGGACAGTTCGAAATGAGCAGTTCTTC. Residues: CASSPGTVRNEQFF. The V call is TRBV4-1, the J call TRBJ2-1, with TRBD1 matching over 7 bases. The CDR3 is 14 amino acids. CDR1 and CDR2 from the germline V gene are MGHRA and YSYEKL. Losses at the gene ends were 4 bases for V and 7 bases for J; bases not matched to a gene: 7.

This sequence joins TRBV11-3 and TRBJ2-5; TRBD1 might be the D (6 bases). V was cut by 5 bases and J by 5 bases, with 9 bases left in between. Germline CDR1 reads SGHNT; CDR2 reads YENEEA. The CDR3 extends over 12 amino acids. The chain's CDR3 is CASSRDTETQYF. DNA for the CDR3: TGTGCCAGCAGCAGGGACACGGAGACCCAGTACTTC. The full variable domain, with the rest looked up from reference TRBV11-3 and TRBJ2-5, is EAGVVQSPRYKIIEKKQPVAFWCNPISGHNTLYWYLQNLGQGPELLIRYENEEAVDDSQLPKDRFSAERLKGVDSTLKIQPAELGDSAVYLCASSRDTETQYFGPGTRLLVL.

The CDR3 sequence is CAWSVLGDEQFF. The CDR3 nucleotides are TGTGCCTGGAGTGTATTGGGAGATGAGCAGTTCTTC. The chain carries TRBV30 and TRBJ2-1; D might be TRBD2 (5 bases). CDR1 and CDR2 (germline): GTSNPN, SVGIG (reference sequence). The CDR3 has 12 amino acids. Deletions cut 0 bases from V and 8 bases from J, with 8 bases between.

CDR3 nucleotide sequence: TGCGCCAGCAGCTTGTCGATGCACAGGGATTTTGGGGAGCAGTTCTTC. Encoded protein: CASSLSMHRDFGEQFF. This rearrangement joins TRBV5-1 to TRBJ2-1; tentatively, D is TRBD1 (6 bases). Trimming removed 1 base at V and 10 bases at J, with 21 bases between. The CDR3 consists of 16 residues. CDR1 and CDR2 (germline): SGHRS, YFSETQ.

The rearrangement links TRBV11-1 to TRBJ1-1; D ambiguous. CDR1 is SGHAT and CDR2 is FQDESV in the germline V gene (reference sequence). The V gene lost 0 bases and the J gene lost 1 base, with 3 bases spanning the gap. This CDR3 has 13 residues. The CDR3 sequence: CASSLAGNTEAFF. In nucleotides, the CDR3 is TGTGCCAGCAGCTTAGCCGGGAACACTGAAGCTTTCTTT.

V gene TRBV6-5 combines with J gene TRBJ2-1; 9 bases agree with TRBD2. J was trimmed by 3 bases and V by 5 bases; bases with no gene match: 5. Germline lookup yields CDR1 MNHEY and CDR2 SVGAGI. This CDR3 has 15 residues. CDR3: CASSRLTSGYNEQFF. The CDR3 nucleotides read TGTGCCAGCAGTCGTTTGACTAGCGGCTACAATGAGCAGTTCTTC.